This T cell receptor (beta chain) was observed in a study of blood T cell repertoires in COVID-19 (TCRdb year 2020). As for the study more broadly: Samples from collaborators originated in the United States, Italy and Spain and spanned both the acute and convalescent phases of COVID-19. The repertoires were made available in a free public database intended to serve as a resource for research on the immune response to SARS-CoV-2. The material from the prospective study consisted of cDNA or gDNA derived from T cells, B-cell-depleted T cells, or PBMCs. Samples came from the ongoing ImmuneRACE study (first 160 participants) plus 1,254 subjects from 6 global collaborators. Deeply sampled blood TCRbeta repertoires from subjects exposed to, actively infected with, or recovered from COVID-19 were included in the dataset. Where available, HLA class I and class II types were obtained from metadata supplied by the sample provider rather than from assay-based typing. A de-identified subject ID, COVID-19 status, age in years and sex were almost always included in the sample metadata. Findings and caveats that apply to the study as a whole: Clinical and demographic metadata were provided uncurated, with the amount varying by source and participant.

TCRbeta CDR3 regions were amplified from genomic DNA using the immunoSEQ Assay, a bias-controlled multiplex PCR. Turning to the authors' computational methods: The number of nucleated cells in each sample was estimated by amplification of reference gene primers within the assay. To quantify the absolute abundance of each unique TCRbeta CDR3 rearrangement, sequence reads were collapsed and filtered. For each sample, productive Simpson clonality was calculated by taking the square root of Simpson's diversity index across productive rearrangements. TCRdb's version of the immuneACCESS table is confined to in-frame rearrangements and falls short of the full clone set. An unresolved V gene accounts for under half of the shortfall where checked; the remainder is of unknown origin. Clone size and V and J calls were adopted from that table, with D and trimming inferred from the DNA. The sample profile shows 260,000 or so clones; roughly 79% of them were found once. Together, the top ten hold 7.5% of the sample.

About this clone itself: Which antigen it targets is not known. Within one base of it there is no much larger clone, and no base qualities were kept.

At one collaborating source in Seattle, patients were enrolled during active infection and were followed longitudinally through the course of disease. Collaborating institutions collected whole blood in K2EDTA tubes following their own protocols. For TCRbeta analysis, collaborator samples were shipped as frozen whole blood, as isolated PBMCs, or as DNA extracted from either sample type. The germline V gene specifies SGDLS as CDR1 and YYNGEE as CDR2. The CDR3 measures 14 amino acids from cysteine to phenylalanine. The only DNA kept is the CDR3, 42 bases in frame from the first base. V is clipped by 3 bases and J by 6 bases, and the sequence between their germline boundaries is 13 bases long.

The sample comprised peripheral blood. The TCR was taken from a woman older than 75 with COVID-19, enrolled during active disease. The chain is assembled from TRBV9 and TRBJ2-1, and perhaps TRBD2 as D gene, on 6 matching bases. For the CDR3, the sequence is CASSERGLLNEQFF. The nucleotides read TGTGCCAGCAGCGAAAGGGGACTGCTCAATGAGCAGTTCTTC.